A single sample is the source of the 4 T cell receptor beta chains below, sequenced in a study of cytomegalovirus exposure and HLA in healthy donors. PCR primers comprised 60 Vbeta and 13 Jbeta primers. TCRdb's table, derived via immunoSEQ multiplex PCR, lists solely in-frame clones and lacks some. This sample's clone table lists some 96,000 clones. Sequencing used PBMCs. The receptor set was obtained from a woman under 40 in good health and CMV-seronegative.

The genes are TRBV10-3 and TRBJ1-2; 7 bases align to TRBD1. This CDR3 has 15 amino acids. V trimming: 8 bases; J trimming: 7 bases; junction bases outside the gene matches: 16. In germline, CDR1 is ENHRY, CDR2 SYGVKD. CDR3 amino acids: CAILRTGESSGGYTF. In nucleotides, the CDR3 is TGTGCCATCTTAAGGACAGGAGAATCTTCCGGTGGCTACACCTTC.

The CDR3 reads CASSILTGRGDTEAFF. CDR3 DNA: TGTGCCAGTAGTATTCTTACAGGGAGGGGTGACACTGAAGCTTTCTTT. This rearrangement joins TRBV19 to TRBJ1-1; the D gene is possibly TRBD1 (6 bases). The V gene lost 3 bases and the J gene lost 3 bases, with 17 bases spanning the gap. This CDR3 has 16 residues. From germline, CDR1 is LNHDA and CDR2 SQIVND (reference sequence). The full variable domain, completed using reference TRBV19 and TRBJ1-1, is DGGITQSPKYLFRKEGQNVTLSCEQNLNHDAMYWYRQDPGQGLRLIYYSQIVNDFQKGDIAEGYSVSREKKESFPLTVTSAQKNPTAFYLCASSILTGRGDTEAFFGQGTRLTVV.

The chain employs TRBV5-1 and TRBJ2-3, with D maybe TRBD1 (8 bases). CDR3 length: 18 amino acids. Trimming stripped 1 base from V and 2 bases from J, with 20 bases between. Germline loops: CDR1 SGHRS, CDR2 YFSETQ. The CDR3 here is CASSLFGTGGSNTDTQYF. The CDR3 DNA follows: TGCGCCAGCAGCTTGTTCGGGACAGGCGGGAGTAACACAGATACGCAGTATTTT.

The chain couples TRBV6-5 to TRBJ1-2; TRBD1 matches 10 bases. Germline trimming cut 4 bases from V and 4 bases from J; bases unmatched to any gene: 9. Germline V CDR1 and CDR2: MNHEY, SVGAGI. CDR3 length: 16 residues. The CDR3 nucleotides read TGTGCCAGCAGTTTTGACAGGGGGCGGTCCTTCTATGGCTACACCTTC. This gives the protein CASSFDRGRSFYGYTF.